This entry is about one T cell receptor beta chain. The antigen is undetermined. The entry originates in a study of blood T cells in healthy people across ages. Study-wide results and caveats: TCR beta diversity correlated strongly with naive T cell percentage.

Then a second PCR, running about 7 to 11 cycles, was carried out with a sample-barcoded 5' primer and a J-beta primer mix. Each CDR3 protein is one row after TCRdb ran MiXCR on the 5' RACE reads. The sample contains about 1.4 million distinct CDR3 sequences, approximately 60% of which appear only once. Germline loops: CDR1 MNHEY, CDR2 SMNVEV (reference sequence). The CDR3 totals 13 residues. Trimming removed 0 bases at V and 9 bases at J, with 11 bases between. This TCR was recovered from a man aged 18 to 29 in good health. Material: blood. This sequence joins TRBV27 and TRBJ1-1; D is ambiguous. CDR3 sequence (DNA): TGTGCCAGCAGTTTATCGGGGTTGGAAAAAGCTTTCTTT. Its translation is CASSLSGLEKAFF.